The clone carrying this TCR beta chain was seen only a few times. This sample was taken from a study of T cells in Graves' hyperthyroidism and ophthalmopathy. RNA transcripts provided the source from which TCR beta CDR3 regions were amplified. When the TCR CDR3 underwent first-round RT-PCR, the HTBI primer set was used. TCRdb reanalysed the multiplex PCR reads using MiXCR and keeps one entry per CDR3 protein. Altogether some 700,000 distinct CDR3 sequences are present, about 18% being singletons, with the ten largest covering about 16%. The germline CDR1 and CDR2 sequences are DFQATT and SNEGSKA (reference sequence). The CDR3 runs 14 residues. Trimming left V 2 bases short and J 2 bases short, with 13 bases between.

The chain couples TRBV20-1 to TRBJ2-7; D uncertain. Sequencing used blood. This sequence originates from a man aged 50-59 years with Graves' hyperthyroidism. Written as DNA, the CDR3 is TGCAGTGCTAGACCTCCCAGTTACCCCTACGAGCAGTACTTC. Amino acids: CSARPPSYPYEQYF.